This TCR beta chain was profiled in a study of shared clonotypes between healthy human individuals. Study-wide results and caveats: Lower generation probabilities were found for non-shared clonotypes than for those shared by all four donors. What naive subsets generally showed was a larger estimated richness than memory subsets showed. About 5% of naive CD4 clonotypes were shared across a few donors.

V was pared by 3 bases and J by 4 bases, with 27 bases between. CDR1 and CDR2 (germline): SGHVS, FQNEAQ. The CDR3 consists of 19 residues. Sequencing was at deep level. The repertoire was sequenced with immunoSEQ multiplex PCR; TCRdb's copy has only in-frame clones and lacks some. The table has approximately 1.9 million clones, around 93% seen once. Comment on this clone: The antigen is undetermined.

Terminally differentiated effector memory CD45RA+ cells were left out of the naive CD8 fraction, which was CD45RO-negative and positively selected for CCR7. The source is a man aged 18 to 30 in good health. Some clones in this sample may be carry-over from other donors' samples. The sample was naive CD8+ T cells from PBMCs. The chain carries TRBV7-8 and TRBJ2-5, with D tentatively TRBD1 (6 bases). CDR3 in amino acids: CASSFYRVGSEVERETQYF. As DNA, the CDR3 is TGTGCCAGCAGCTTCTACAGGGTGGGCTCGGAGGTCGAACGAGAGACCCAGTACTTC.